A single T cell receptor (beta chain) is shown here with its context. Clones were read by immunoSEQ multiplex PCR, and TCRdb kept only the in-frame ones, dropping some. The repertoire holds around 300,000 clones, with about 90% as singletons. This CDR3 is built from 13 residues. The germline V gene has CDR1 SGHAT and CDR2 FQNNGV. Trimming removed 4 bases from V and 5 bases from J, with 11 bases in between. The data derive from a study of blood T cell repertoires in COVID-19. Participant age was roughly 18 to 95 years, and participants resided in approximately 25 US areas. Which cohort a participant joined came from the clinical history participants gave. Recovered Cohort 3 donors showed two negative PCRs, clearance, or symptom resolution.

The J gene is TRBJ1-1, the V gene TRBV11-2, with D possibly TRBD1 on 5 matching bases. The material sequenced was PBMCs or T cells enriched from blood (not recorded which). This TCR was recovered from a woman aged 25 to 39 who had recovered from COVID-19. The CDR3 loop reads CASSSGLGTEAFF. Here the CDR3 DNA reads TGTGCCAGCAGCTCGGGACTGGGGACTGAAGCTTTCTTT.